The sequence of this TCR beta chain was determined in a study of T cell responses to AZD1222 COVID-19 vaccine. Study-level results: The study sampled repertoires only after the peak T cell response.

This clone was counted a few times. Its antigen remains unidentified. Repertoires were generated with immunoSEQ multiplex PCR, while TCRdb's copy carries only in-frame clones and drops some. The sample lists 55,000 to 75,000 clones; about three quarters were seen once. The trim removed 4 bases at V and 4 bases at J, leaving 5 bases unmatched. The CDR3 loop spans 16 amino acids. Germline V gene data show CDR1 as SGHVS and CDR2 as FQNEAQ. The chain links TRBV7-8 to TRBJ2-5; 14 nucleotides line up with TRBD2. The sample here was peripheral blood, taken on day 0 of AZD1222 vaccination. The source of this sequence is an adult in good health. The CDR3 DNA follows: TGTGCCAGCAGCTCGACTAGCGGGGGGGGATTAGAGACCCAGTACTTC. It yields the protein CASSSTSGGGLETQYF.